The 32 T cell receptor beta chains presented below share a single source sample, sequenced in a study of identifying expanded T cells in peripheral blood. Method: immunoSEQ multiplex PCR; TCRdb's copy keeps in-frame clones and lacks some. This table holds 100,000 to 150,000 clones, 80% to 90% found once. Material: blood. The receptors were sampled from a person between 18 and 70 years old in good health.

The chain joins TRBV4-2 to TRBJ1-2; 10 positions match TRBD1. V trimming: 4 bases; J trimming: 7 bases; junction bases outside the gene matches: 9. The germline gives CDR1 LGHNA, CDR2 YNFKEQ. CDR3 length equals 15 residues. The CDR3 spells CASSREAGQGRGYTF. CDR3 bases: TGTGCCAGCAGCCGAGAAGCGGGACAGGGGCGTGGCTACACCTTC.

V is TRBV19 and J is TRBJ2-2; D unclear. CDR1 is LNHDA, CDR2 SQIVND, per germline (reference sequence). The ends were cut back, 3 bases at V and 3 bases at J, with 11 bases in the middle. The CDR3 consists of 15 residues. The CDR3 reads CASSIAMSYTGELFF. The CDR3 DNA sequence: TGTGCCAGTAGTATCGCAATGTCTTACACCGGGGAGCTGTTTTTT.

The chain's CDR3 is CSAAGTSRTGELFF. The CDR3 DNA sequence: TGCAGCGCCGCCGGGACTAGCAGGACCGGGGAGCTGTTTTTT. This chain joins TRBV29-1 and TRBJ2-2; 9 nucleotides line up with TRBD2. Germline CDR1 SQVTM, CDR2 ANQGSEA. J was trimmed by 5 bases and V by 7 bases; bases with no gene match: 8. CDR3 length: 14 residues.

A single count supports this clone. The chain employs TRBV18 and TRBJ2-1; no clear D gene. The CDR3 consists of 13 residues. CDR1 is KGHSH, CDR2 LQKENI, per germline. Between the trimmed V and J ends, which lost 5 bases and 8 bases, there was a span of 13 bases. The CDR3 protein is CASSGTQSHEQFF. The CDR3 coding sequence is TGTGCCAGCTCAGGCACACAGAGCCATGAGCAGTTCTTC.

The chain combines TRBV4-2 with TRBJ1-1; 9 nucleotides line up with TRBD1. With V trimmed by 2 bases and J by 3 bases, 4 bases remained unmatched. Germline CDR1 LGHNA, CDR2 YNFKEQ. CDR3 size: 15 residues. Written as DNA, the CDR3 is TGTGCCAGCAGCCAACCACAGGGGGCAGACACTGAAGCTTTCTTT. Amino acids: CASSQPQGADTEAFF.

This chain links TRBV7-2 with TRBJ1-4; no definite D call. Germline loops: CDR1 SGHTA, CDR2 FQGNSA. The CDR3 contains 14 residues. V lost 6 bases, J lost 0 bases, and 8 bases lay in between. The DNA for the CDR3 is TGTGCCAGCAGTGGGCAAGCAACTAATGAAAAACTGTTTTTT. Its translation: CASSGQATNEKLFF.

This chain joins TRBV7-3 and TRBJ1-3, with a weak D call TRBD1 (5 bases). In germline, CDR1 is SGHTA, CDR2 FQGTGA. This CDR3 is built from 16 residues. Trimming removed 5 bases from V and 0 bases from J, with 14 bases in between. The CDR3: CASSPAGGGSGNTIYF. The CDR3 nucleotides read TGTGCCAGCAGCCCTGCCGGGGGAGGCTCTGGAAACACCATATATTTT.

This rearrangement joins TRBV6-5 to TRBJ1-2; D unclear. The CDR3 extends over 13 amino acids. V lost 6 bases and J 4 bases, leaving 12 bases between the germline ends. The germline V gene has CDR1 MNHEY and CDR2 SVGAGI. The CDR3 nucleotides are TGTGCCAGCAGCCCCGACTCGGGCTATGGCTACACCTTC. Encoded protein: CASSPDSGYGYTF.

The rearrangement links TRBV25-1 to TRBJ1-1, with 10 bases matching TRBD1. CDR1 and CDR2 from the germline V gene are MGHDK and SYGVNS. V gave up 4 bases and J gave up 5 bases; unmatched junction bases: 7. The CDR3 spans 15 residues. The CDR3 spells CASSGTGQGRTEAFF. For the CDR3, the DNA is TGTGCCAGCAGTGGCACGGGACAGGGGAGGACTGAAGCTTTCTTT.

The CDR3: CAASSSGSPYEQYF. The CDR3 region has the DNA TGTGCCGCCTCATCTAGCGGCAGTCCTTACGAGCAGTACTTC. This chain connects TRBV10-3 to TRBJ2-7; TRBD2 agrees at 7 bases. CDR3 length: 14 amino acids. Per the germline V gene, CDR1 is ENHRY and CDR2 is SYGVKD. Trimming removed 11 bases from V and 4 bases from J; junction bases left unmatched: 14.

This clone was found once. The chain employs TRBV7-9 and TRBJ2-1; no reliable D call. V lost 0 bases, J lost 6 bases, and 9 bases lay in between. This CDR3 comprises 14 residues. CDR1 and CDR2 (germline): SEHNR, FQNEAQ (reference sequence). The CDR3 protein is CASSLAVAANEQFF. The DNA of the CDR3 is TGTGCCAGCAGCTTAGCGGTGGCAGCCAATGAGCAGTTCTTC.

The genes are TRBV6-7 and TRBJ2-2; 9 bases align to TRBD1. TRBV6-7 is placed among ORFs of uncertain function. This CDR3 is 13 amino acids long. V was pared by 9 bases and J by 5 bases, with 4 bases of the junction left unmatched. The CDR3 DNA reads TGTGCCAGGCTGACAGGGGGGACCGGGGAGCTGTTTTTT. This encodes CARLTGGTGELFF.

This rearrangement joins TRBV27 to TRBJ2-7; 8 bases line up with TRBD1. The CDR3 covers 16 residues. Trimming cost V 6 bases and J 6 bases; bases outside gene matches: 16. CDR1 and CDR2 (germline): MNHEY, SMNVEV (reference sequence). CDR3 residues: CASSGGRTGSTGEQYF. The CDR3 nucleotides read TGTGCCAGCAGCGGAGGCAGGACAGGGAGCACGGGCGAGCAGTACTTC.

This chain joins TRBV25-1 and TRBJ1-1; D remains ambiguous. CDR3 size: 14 residues. Germline V gene sequence: CDR1 MGHDK, CDR2 SYGVNS. V dropped 5 bases and J dropped 4 bases, with 14 bases sitting between them. This chain's CDR3 is CASSRRGDGTEAFF. CDR3 DNA: TGTGCCAGCAGTAGGCGCGGGGATGGCACTGAAGCTTTCTTT.

This chain joins TRBV2 and TRBJ2-6; 9 bases fit TRBD1. Germline lookup yields CDR1 SNHLY and CDR2 FYNNEI. Trimming at V came to 5 bases and at J to 0 bases, leaving 8 bases not matched to a gene. The CDR3 extends over 18 amino acids. The CDR3 region is CASSQNRGPPSGANVLTF. CDR3 nucleotides: TGTGCCAGCAGTCAAAACAGGGGGCCACCCTCTGGGGCCAACGTCCTGACTTTC.

This chain joins TRBV27 and TRBJ2-3; the D gene is possibly TRBD1 (6 bases). The V end was cut by 4 bases, the J end by 4 bases, with 12 bases between. This CDR3 is built from 14 residues. Germline V gene sequence: CDR1 MNHEY, CDR2 SMNVEV (reference sequence). CDR3 residues: CASSSTGLPDTQYF. As DNA, the CDR3 is TGTGCCAGCAGTTCGACAGGCCTCCCAGATACGCAGTATTTT.

The V call is TRBV6-5, the J call TRBJ1-4; D ambiguous. V was trimmed by 2 bases and J by 7 bases, leaving 11 bases between them. This CDR3 comprises 14 residues. Germline-derived CDR1 and CDR2 are MNHEY and SVGAGI. CDR3 nucleotides: TGTGCCAGCAGTTACACAGTTTTAGCTGAAAAACTGTTTTTT. Its protein product is CASSYTVLAEKLFF.

This chain joins TRBV6-1 and TRBJ2-4; the D gene is possibly TRBD1 (5 bases). The CDR3 has 15 residues. The germline gives CDR1 MNHNS, CDR2 SASEGT. The V end lost 2 bases, the J end lost 6 bases, and 14 bases lay between the germline ends. CDR3 protein: CASSESQGSINIQYF. CDR3 coding DNA: TGTGCCAGCAGTGAATCGCAGGGTAGTATAAACATTCAGTACTTC.

V is TRBV7-7 and J is TRBJ2-3, with no clear D. Germline loops: CDR1 SSHAT, CDR2 FNYEAQ (reference sequence). The length of the CDR3 is 14 residues. V gave up 1 base and J gave up 2 bases, with 7 bases separating them. CDR3 nucleotide sequence: TGTGCCAGCAGCTTAGTGGGCCCCACAGATACGCAGTATTTT. As protein: CASSLVGPTDTQYF. The full variable domain, completed using reference TRBV7-7 and TRBJ2-3, is GAGVSQSPRYKVTKRGQDVTLRCDPISSHATLYWYQQALGQGPEFLTYFNYEAQPDKSGLPSDRFSAERPEGSISTLTIQRTEQRDSAMYRCASSLVGPTDTQYFGPGTRLTVL.

The V and J genes are TRBV18 and TRBJ2-1, with 7 positions matching TRBD1. Germline V gene sequence: CDR1 KGHSH, CDR2 LQKENI. The CDR3 sequence is 16 residues long. Trimming took 4 bases from V and 2 from J; bases not matched to a gene: 8. CDR3 loop: CASSLSTGPPYNEQFF. CDR3 nucleotides: TGTGCCAGCTCACTTTCGACAGGGCCTCCCTACAATGAGCAGTTCTTC.

The rearrangement uses TRBV5-1 and TRBJ1-1; 10 bases agree with TRBD1. The CDR3 is 16 amino acids. V shed 3 bases and J 4 bases; nucleotides not matched to a gene: 9. Germline lookup yields CDR1 SGHRS and CDR2 YFSETQ. CDR3 nucleotides: TGCGCCAGCAGCTGGACCCGACAGGGGGCGAGCACTGAAGCTTTCTTT. It yields the protein CASSWTRQGASTEAFF.

The chain couples TRBV7-6 to TRBJ2-1; maybe TRBD2 (5 bases). V lost 5 bases and J 4 bases, leaving 15 bases between the germline ends. This CDR3 spans 15 amino acids. Germline V gene lookup returns CDR1 SGHVS and CDR2 FNYEAQ. The CDR3: CASSRRAETYNEQFF. CDR3 coding DNA: TGTGCCAGCAGCCGAAGAGCGGAAACGTACAATGAGCAGTTCTTC.

This clone was recorded only once. The V call is TRBV5-1, the J call TRBJ2-3, with D perhaps TRBD2 (7 bases). This CDR3 has 15 amino acids. Germline CDR1 and CDR2: SGHRS and YFSETQ. Between the trimmed V and J ends, which lost 3 bases and 1 base, there was a span of 12 bases. CDR3 nucleotide sequence: TGCGCCAGCAGCTGGGGGGGGCCAGGCACAGATACGCAGTATTTT. The encoded protein is CASSWGGPGTDTQYF.

The chain has TRBV5-8 and TRBJ2-3; no firm D call. Germline loops: CDR1 SGHTS, CDR2 YDEGEE. V was shortened by 2 bases and J by 2 bases, with 0 bases between the two germline ends. This CDR3 has 11 residues. CDR3 in amino acids: CASSFTDTQYF. CDR3 nucleotides: TGTGCCAGCAGCTTCACAGATACGCAGTATTTT.

The genes are TRBV7-2 and TRBJ2-6; no clear D gene. This CDR3 contains 14 residues. V was clipped by 6 bases and J by 1 base, with 7 bases between them. The germline V gene has CDR1 SGHTA and CDR2 FQGNSA. CDR3 residues: CASSSTSGANVLTF. In nucleotides, the CDR3 is TGTGCCAGCAGTTCGACTTCTGGGGCCAACGTCCTGACTTTC.

This clone counts as medium-sized. The chain is built from TRBV7-2 and TRBJ1-2; 7 bases are a match to TRBD1. V was pared by 5 bases and J by 3 bases, with 3 bases of the junction left unmatched. The CDR3 sequence is 13 residues long. CDR1 is SGHTA and CDR2 is FQGNSA in the germline V gene. CDR3 sequence: CASSRQGDYGYTF. The CDR3 nucleotides are TGTGCCAGCAGCCGACAGGGTGACTATGGCTACACCTTC.

The chain has TRBV10-3 and TRBJ2-2, with D perhaps matching TRBD1 (5 bases). CDR3 size: 15 residues. V was trimmed by 6 bases and J by 0 bases, leaving 11 bases between them. The germline gives CDR1 ENHRY, CDR2 SYGVKD. In nucleotides, the CDR3 is TGTGCCATCAGACCGACAGCTTCGAACACCGGGGAGCTGTTTTTT. This codes for CAIRPTASNTGELFF.

The chain links TRBV6-5 to TRBJ2-5; a weak D match, TRBD1 (6 bases). CDR1 and CDR2 from the germline V gene are MNHEY and SVGAGI. V was cut by 2 bases and J by 5 bases, with 12 bases left in between. The CDR3 runs 14 residues. CDR3 region: CASSYGTTLETQYF. In nucleotides, the CDR3 is TGTGCCAGCAGTTACGGGACAACGCTGGAGACCCAGTACTTC.

This chain links TRBV21-1 with TRBJ2-7; the D call of TRBD2 is as the table states it, not checked on the DNA. TRBV21-1 is termed a pseudogene. The length of the CDR3 is 14 residues. The CDR3 sequence: CASSKWRRSYEQYF. The CDR3 DNA reads as TGTGCCAGCAGCAAATGGAGGAGATCCTACGAGCAGTACTTC.

This clone is a singleton in its sample. This chain uses TRBV5-1 with TRBJ2-3; D gene unclear. The germline gives CDR1 SGHRS, CDR2 YFSETQ. This CDR3 is built from 16 residues. V was clipped by 0 bases and J by 0 bases, with 11 bases between them. CDR3 nucleotide sequence: TGCGCCAGCAGCTTGGGGAAGGGCCGAAGCACAGATACGCAGTATTTT. This sequence encodes CASSLGKGRSTDTQYF.

The chain links TRBV5-5 to TRBJ2-5; 7 positions agree with TRBD1. Germline values: CDR1 SGHKS, CDR2 YYEKEE (reference sequence). V trimming: 4 bases; J trimming: 2 bases; junction bases outside the gene matches: 5. CDR3 length: 14 residues. CDR3 sequence reads: CASSTLGQQETQYF. As DNA, the CDR3 is TGTGCCAGCAGCACGCTGGGACAGCAAGAGACCCAGTACTTC.

A few counts support this clone. V gene TRBV7-9 combines with J gene TRBJ1-1; unclear D gene. Looked up from germline, CDR1 is SEHNR and CDR2 is FQNEAQ (reference sequence). CDR3 size: 12 residues. V gave up 6 bases and J gave up 7 bases, with 12 bases separating them. Written as DNA, the CDR3 is TGTGCCAGCAGGTCGAGTCAGTATGAAGCTTTCTTT. Its protein is CASRSSQYEAFF.